A selection of T cell receptor beta chains follows, all from one sample in a study of blood T cell repertoires in COVID-19. Only in-frame clones appear in the TCRdb table, and some are missing; sequencing was by immunoSEQ multiplex PCR. This table holds approximately 140,000 clones, around 80% found once. Sample: PBMCs or T cells enriched from blood (not recorded which). The receptors derive from a man aged 40-49 years with acute COVID-19. Each CDR3 is given with its conserved first and last residue. Fields, in order: J gene, D gene, clone size, V gene, CDR3 protein, CDR3 DNA. D genes are given only for firm matches. Clone size is not always given. Where it is, it says once, few, many or a class for expanded clones.

TRBJ1-5 | TRBD1 | few | TRBV6-5 | CASSLETGGGQPQHF | TGTGCCAGCAGTTTGGAGACAGGGGGAGGCCAGCCCCAGCATTTT
TRBJ1-1 | . | . | TRBV5-5 | CASSLFQGLNTEAFF | TGTGCCAGCAGCTTGTTTCAGGGGTTGAACACTGAAGCTTTCTTT
TRBJ1-4 | . | . | TRBV7-9 | CASSLGGASTGEKLFF | TGTGCCAGCAGCTTAGGTGGAGCTTCGACTGGGGAAAAACTGTTTTTT
TRBJ2-1 | . | . | TRBV5-1 | CASSLGGGNSYNEQFF | TGCGCCAGCAGCTTGGGAGGCGGGAACTCCTACAATGAGCAGTTCTTC
TRBJ2-1 | TRBD2 | . | TRBV4-2 | CASSPGLADYNEQFF | TGTGCCAGCAGCCCGGGACTAGCGGACTACAATGAGCAGTTCTTC
TRBJ2-7 | TRBD2 | . | TRBV6-5 | CASSYTPSGGFVQYF | TGTGCCAGCAGTTACACTCCTAGCGGGGGCTTTGTGCAGTACTTC
TRBJ2-3 | . | . | TRBV10-3 | CAISDIPEDTQYF | TGTGCCATCAGTGATATACCTGAGGATACGCAGTATTTT
TRBJ2-3 | . | . | TRBV5-1 | CASSFYRVDTQYF | TGCGCCAGCAGCTTTTACAGGGTAGATACGCAGTATTTT
TRBJ2-1 | TRBD2 | . | TRBV7-2 | CASSSMRGNEQFF | TGTGCCAGCAGCTCGATGCGGGGGAATGAGCAGTTCTTC
TRBJ1-1 | . | . | TRBV19 | CASSIRENTEAFF | TGTGCCAGTAGTATCCGGGAGAACACTGAAGCTTTCTTT
TRBJ1-1 | . | . | TRBV29-1 | CSVVEGTEAFF | TGCAGCGTTGTGGAGGGGACTGAAGCTTTCTTT
TRBJ2-6 | . | . | TRBV19 | CASTFSGANVLTF | TGTGCCAGTACCTTCTCTGGGGCCAACGTCCTGACTTTC
TRBJ1-2 | . | . | TRBV2 | CASSAEPRLYGYTF | TGTGCCAGCAGCGCTGAACCCAGGTTATATGGCTACACCTTC
TRBJ2-1 | . | . | TRBV9 | CASSVVGGEYNEQFF | TGTGCCAGCAGCGTAGTGGGCGGGGAATACAATGAGCAGTTCTTC
TRBJ1-2 | . | once | TRBV6-5 | CASSLKGWGYTF | TGTGCCAGCAGTTTGAAGGGGTGGGGCTACACCTTC
TRBJ2-3 | TRBD2 | . | TRBV5-8 | CASSFGSGSADTQYF | TGTGCCAGCAGCTTCGGGAGCGGGAGCGCAGATACGCAGTATTTT
TRBJ1-2 | . | once | TRBV9 | CASSPSGQNYGYTF | TGTGCCAGCAGCCCCTCCGGACAGAACTATGGCTACACCTTC
TRBJ2-3 | . | . | TRBV7-3 | CASSLTSSTDTQYF | TGTGCCAGCAGCTTAACCTCTAGCACAGATACGCAGTATTTT
TRBJ2-4 | TRBD1 | . | TRBV3-1/TRBV3-2 | CASSPRGQGIDIQYF | TGTGCCAGCAGCCCTAGGGGACAGGGAATCGACATTCAGTACTTC
TRBJ1-2 | . | few | TRBV2 | CASSQAVNYGYTF | TGTGCCAGCAGCCAGGCCGTCAACTATGGCTACACCTTC
TRBJ2-1 | TRBD2 | . | TRBV28 | CASSGLAGEAYNEQFF | TGTGCCAGCAGTGGGCTAGCGGGGGAAGCCTACAATGAGCAGTTCTTC
TRBJ2-7 | . | . | TRBV2 | CASSPSGVWPYADHYEQYF | TGTGCCAGCAGTCCCTCGGGTGTGTGGCCGTACGCCGATCACTACGAGCAGTACTTC
TRBJ2-2 | TRBD2 | . | TRBV2 | CASTVTSGRTGELFF | TGTGCCAGCACCGTGACTAGCGGGAGAACCGGGGAGCTGTTTTTT
TRBJ1-1 | . | . | TRBV6-5 | CASSYWAGMNTEAFF | TGTGCCAGCAGTTACTGGGCAGGGATGAACACTGAAGCTTTCTTT
TRBJ1-2 | . | . | TRBV19 | CASSIGPANYGYTF | TGTGCCAGTAGTATAGGGCCTGCTAACTATGGCTACACCTTC
TRBJ1-2 | . | . | TRBV11-2 | CASSLSGNGYTF | TGTGCCAGCAGCTTATCGGGGAATGGCTACACCTTC
TRBJ2-2 | TRBD2 | . | TRBV5-6 | CASSMGLGTGELFF | TGTGCCAGCAGCATGGGACTAGGCACCGGGGAGCTGTTTTTT
TRBJ1-1 | . | . | TRBV3-1/TRBV3-2 | CASSYHTGTLNTEAFF | TGTGCCAGCAGCTACCACACCGGGACACTGAACACTGAAGCTTTCTTT
TRBJ2-1 | TRBD2 | once | TRBV5-1 | CASSATSGGNYNEQFF | TGCGCCAGCAGCGCCACTAGCGGGGGGAACTACAATGAGCAGTTCTTC
TRBJ2-7 | . | . | TRBV7-9 | CASSLGLVTPNEQYF | TGTGCCAGCAGCTTAGGCTTAGTAACCCCAAACGAGCAGTACTTC
TRBJ2-7 | TRBD1 | . | TRBV30 | CAWTGGPYEQYF | TGTGCCTGGACAGGGGGCCCCTACGAGCAGTACTTC
TRBJ1-5 | . | . | TRBV19 | CASSQDFSQPQHF | TGTGCCAGTAGTCAAGACTTTTCCCAGCCCCAGCATTTT
TRBJ1-4 | . | . | TRBV30 | CAWSKSGGKLFF | TGTGCCTGGAGTAAAAGCGGGGGGAAACTGTTTTTT
TRBJ2-3 | TRBD2 | . | TRBV5-1 | CASSPTSGRSLDTQYF | TGCGCCAGCAGCCCTACTAGCGGGAGAAGTTTGGATACGCAGTATTTT
TRBJ1-2 | TRBD1 | . | TRBV12-3/TRBV12-4 | CASSKQGAYGYTF | TGTGCCAGCAGTAAACAGGGGGCCTATGGCTACACCTTC
TRBJ2-3 | TRBD2 | . | TRBV10-3 | CAISESGSGKTWDTQYF | TGTGCCATCAGTGAGTCAGGTAGCGGGAAGACATGGGATACGCAGTATTTT
TRBJ2-2 | . | few | TRBV27 | CAILQGGELFF | TGTGCCATCTTACAGGGAGGGGAGCTGTTTTTT
TRBJ2-7 | TRBD2 | . | TRBV19 | CASSPWGGSSYEQYF | TGTGCCAGTAGTCCCTGGGGCGGGAGCTCCTACGAGCAGTACTTC
TRBJ2-3 | TRBD2 | . | TRBV3-1/TRBV3-2 | CASSLAGGTSTDTQYF | TGTGCCAGCAGCCTGGCGGGGGGGACCAGCACAGATACGCAGTATTTT
TRBJ1-2 | . | . | TRBV4-2 | CASSRLQGFSNYGYTF | TGTGCCAGCAGCCGCTTACAGGGTTTTTCTAACTATGGCTACACCTTC
TRBJ1-2 | . | few | TRBV14 | CASSFRTGDGYTF | TGTGCCAGCAGCTTCCGGACTGGGGATGGCTACACCTTC
TRBJ2-1 | TRBD2 | . | TRBV10-3 | CAISERETSGVGEQFF | TGTGCCATCAGTGAGAGGGAGACTAGCGGGGTCGGTGAGCAGTTCTTC
TRBJ1-6 | . | . | TRBV27 | CASSFSGGDNSPLHF | TGTGCCAGCAGTTTTTCTGGGGGGGATAATTCACCCCTCCACTTT
TRBJ2-7 | . | . | TRBV7-2 | CASSRDTWYEQYF | TGTGCCAGCAGCAGGGACACTTGGTACGAGCAGTACTTC
TRBJ2-1 | TRBD2 | . | TRBV2 | CASSEGQRGLGEQFF | TGTGCCAGCAGTGAGGGCCAGCGGGGGCTTGGGGAGCAGTTCTTC
TRBJ1-2 | TRBD1 | few | TRBV7-2 | CASSPRTGGDRYGYTF | TGTGCCAGCAGCCCAAGGACAGGGGGCGATCGCTATGGCTACACCTTC
TRBJ1-4 | . | . | TRBV5-1 | CASSLDREGEKLFF | TGCGCCAGCAGCTTGGACAGGGAAGGCGAAAAACTGTTTTTT
TRBJ1-4 | . | few | TRBV30 | CAWSDHGSSREKLFF | TGTGCCTGGAGTGACCACGGCTCCTCCAGGGAAAAACTGTTTTTT
TRBJ2-7 | TRBD2 | . | TRBV5-5 | CASSISGSKDEQYF | TGTGCCAGCAGCATAAGCGGGAGTAAGGACGAGCAGTACTTC
TRBJ1-2 | . | . | TRBV6-5 | CASIPSGDYGYTF | TGTGCCAGCATCCCGTCCGGGGACTATGGCTACACCTTC
TRBJ2-1 | TRBD2 | . | TRBV19 | CASSNQIAGAAREQFF | TGTGCCAGTAGTAATCAAATAGCGGGAGCAGCTCGGGAGCAGTTCTTC
TRBJ2-7 | TRBD2 | . | TRBV6-5 | CASSYQREYHEQYF | TGTGCCAGCAGTTACCAGCGGGAGTACCACGAGCAGTACTTC
TRBJ1-2 | . | . | TRBV6-5 | CASRQTGFHGYTF | TGTGCCAGCAGACAGACAGGTTTTCATGGCTACACCTTC
TRBJ1-4 | . | . | TRBV19 | CASSIDKSTGPNGEKLFF | TGTGCCAGTAGTATAGATAAATCCACCGGCCCAAACGGGGAAAAACTGTTTTTT
TRBJ2-7 | TRBD1 | . | TRBV6-5 | CASRRDRGPYEQYF | TGTGCCAGCAGGAGGGACAGGGGGCCCTACGAGCAGTACTTC
TRBJ1-2 | . | once | TRBV28 | CASPSEDDPSNYGYTF | TGTGCCAGCCCGTCGGAGGATGACCCTTCTAACTATGGCTACACCTTC